The 17 T cell receptor beta chains in this list originate from one sample, sequenced in a study of PD-1 blockade in classical Hodgkin lymphoma. Here immunoSEQ multiplex PCR was the method, and the copy in TCRdb shows in-frame clones only, minus some. The data hold tens of thousands of clones, with about 85% observed a single time. Sample time point: cycle 4 day 1 (C4D1), after around six weeks of nivolumab. Each patient relapsed following autologous stem cell transplantation, and prior brentuximab vedotin exposure differed. The material was peripheral blood mononuclear cells (PBMCs), obtained before the fourth cycle of nivolumab. The receptors shown here come from a human donor with classical Hodgkin lymphoma.

The genes are TRBV10-2 and TRBJ2-7; 11 bases are shared with TRBD1. The ends lost 9 bases at V and 3 bases at J; junction bases unmatched: 4. The CDR3 consists of 13 residues. Germline V lookup: CDR1 WSHSY, CDR2 SAAADI. The CDR3: CASGTGGNYEQYF. DNA for the CDR3: TGCGCCAGTGGGACAGGGGGAAACTACGAGCAGTACTTC.

The V gene is TRBV5-4, the J gene TRBJ1-6; 9 positions match TRBD1. The CDR3 is made up of 15 amino acids. The V and J ends lost 6 bases and 6 bases, in that order; junction bases with no gene match: 7. Germline V gene data show CDR1 as SGHNT and CDR2 as YYREEE (reference sequence). The CDR3 sequence is CASTWGTGRNSPLHF. The CDR3 nucleotides are TGTGCCAGCACTTGGGGGACAGGGCGTAATTCACCCCTCCACTTT.

The chain has TRBV13 and TRBJ2-7; TRBD2 aligns across 8 bases. The CDR3 spans 15 residues. Germline CDR1 and CDR2: PRHDT and FYEKMQ (reference sequence). Trimming took 5 bases from V and 2 from J; bases not matched to a gene: 8. CDR3 nucleotide sequence: TGTGCCAGCAGCCCCAGGAGCGGGGGCCCCTACGAGCAGTACTTC. Its protein product is CASSPRSGGPYEQYF.

This clone was seen a few times. V is TRBV6-6 and J is TRBJ1-5; D gene ambiguous. CDR1 is MNHNY and CDR2 is SVGAGI in the germline V gene (reference sequence). V was trimmed by 0 bases and J by 0 bases, leaving 6 bases between them. The length of the CDR3 is 15 residues. CDR3 in amino acids: CASSYSRYSNQPQHF. The CDR3 region has the DNA TGTGCCAGCAGTTACTCGAGATATAGCAATCAGCCCCAGCATTTT.

This sequence joins TRBV4-1 and TRBJ2-3; D is perhaps TRBD1 (6 bases). The V gene lost 11 bases and the J gene lost 9 bases, with 21 bases spanning the gap. The CDR3 runs 13 residues. Germline V gene sequence: CDR1 MGHRA, CDR2 YSYEKL. The chain's CDR3 is CASGRIGDNTQYF. The CDR3 bases are TGCGCCTCAGGGAGAATAGGGGACAACACGCAGTATTTT.

The chain couples TRBV10-3 to TRBJ2-3, with TRBD2 identical over 10 bases. V dropped 7 bases and J dropped 1; count of bases not matched to a gene: 5. This CDR3 region has 15 residues. Germline V gives CDR1 ENHRY, CDR2 SYGVKD. The CDR3 reads CAINILAGGTDTQYF. CDR3 nucleotide sequence: TGTGCCATCAATATTCTAGCGGGGGGCACAGATACGCAGTATTTT.

The V call is TRBV27, the J call TRBJ1-6; tentatively, D is TRBD1 (5 bases). The CDR3 has 13 amino acids. Germline lookup yields CDR1 MNHEY and CDR2 SMNVEV (reference sequence). V lost 8 bases to trimming and J lost 9 bases, with 14 bases between them. CDR3 sequence (DNA): TGTGCCAGCCGACCCCTAGGGGTTTCACCCCTCCACTTT. It encodes CASRPLGVSPLHF.

This chain joins TRBV5-1 and TRBJ1-3; D is unresolved. Trimming stripped 4 bases from V and 0 bases from J, with 11 bases between. Germline values: CDR1 SGHRS, CDR2 YFSETQ. The CDR3 totals 15 residues. CDR3 coding DNA: TGCGCCAGCAGCCCAGACGGTCCCTCTGGAAACACCATATATTTT. Translating it yields CASSPDGPSGNTIYF.

This chain connects TRBV7-8 to TRBJ2-5; D is possibly TRBD2 (6 bases). Germline V gives CDR1 SGHVS, CDR2 FQNEAQ. The CDR3 sequence is 16 residues long. The ends were cut back, 7 bases at V and 5 bases at J, with 23 bases in the middle. In nucleotides, the CDR3 is TGTGCCAGCACCAATTCCGGGACTCACCAAAGGGAGACCCAGTACTTC. It is translated as CASTNSGTHQRETQYF.

This clone was picked up one time. The V call is TRBV5-1, the J call TRBJ2-2; tentative D call: TRBD2 (5 bases). V was shortened by 0 bases and J by 6 bases, with 12 bases between the two germline ends. The CDR3 is 15 amino acids. Germline V gene data show CDR1 as SGHRS and CDR2 as YFSETQ. CDR3 DNA sequence: TGCGCCAGCAGCTTGGCGCCCGGGGTCGCCGGGGAGCTGTTTTTT. Amino acid sequence: CASSLAPGVAGELFF.

The table lists this clone with a count of one. The rearrangement links TRBV28 to TRBJ2-2; D might be TRBD2 (5 bases). The germline CDR1 and CDR2 sequences are MDHEN and SYDVKM. The CDR3 contains 12 residues. V lost 8 bases, J lost 6 bases, and 10 bases lay in between. The CDR3 protein is CASPGFSGELFF. DNA of the CDR3: TGTGCCAGCCCGGGGTTTTCCGGGGAGCTGTTTTTT. Looking up the rest from reference TRBV28 and TRBJ2-2 gives the full variable domain: DVKVTQSSRYLVKRTGEKVFLECVQDMDHENMFWYRQDPGLGLRLIYFSYDVKMKEKGDIPEGYSVSREKKERFSLILESASTNQTSMYLCASPGFSGELFFGEGSRLTVL.

This chain uses TRBV2 with TRBJ1-4; D is possibly TRBD1 (5 bases). This CDR3 spans 15 amino acids. V was trimmed by 8 bases and J by 12 bases, leaving 25 bases between them. The germline V gene encodes CDR1 SNHLY and CDR2 FYNNEI. In nucleotides, the CDR3 is TGTGCCAGCTCCCTAGGGGTAGCGGCTCCTGTGGAACTGTTTTTT. This gives the protein CASSLGVAAPVELFF.

V gene TRBV5-1 combines with J gene TRBJ1-1; D might be TRBD1 (5 bases). V shed 4 bases and J shed 0 bases, with 13 bases lying between them. The CDR3 is 15 amino acids. Germline V gives CDR1 SGHRS, CDR2 YFSETQ. This CDR3 reads CASSPMGVMNTEAFF. CDR3 nucleotide sequence: TGCGCCAGCAGCCCAATGGGGGTTATGAACACTGAAGCTTTCTTT.

The rearrangement links TRBV10-2 to TRBJ2-1, with D tentatively TRBD1 (6 bases). This CDR3 spans 13 amino acids. Germline CDR1 WSHSY, CDR2 SAAADI. V was shortened by 3 bases and J by 7 bases, with 10 bases between the two germline ends. CDR3: CASSDGQGNEQFF. CDR3 sequence (DNA): TGCGCCAGCAGTGATGGCCAGGGGAATGAGCAGTTCTTC.

The chain carries TRBV5-1 and TRBJ2-7; D is possibly TRBD1 (5 bases). The CDR3 consists of 14 residues. Trimming shortened V by 4 bases and J by 6 bases, and 17 bases separated the two germline ends. Per germline, CDR1 SGHRS and CDR2 YFSETQ. As DNA, the CDR3 is TGCGCCAGCAGCGTGCAGGGTGCTGCGGTCGAGCAGTACTTC. It translates to CASSVQGAAVEQYF.

This clone has a single count. This chain links TRBV28 with TRBJ2-1; D is ambiguous. V was shortened by 6 bases and J by 8 bases, with 20 bases between the two germline ends. Germline V CDR1 and CDR2: MDHEN, SYDVKM. This CDR3 is built from 15 residues. As DNA, the CDR3 is TGTGCCAGCAGATATCCTGATGGGCTACCCCATGAGCAGTTCTTC. Its protein is CASRYPDGLPHEQFF.

The chain has TRBV5-1 and TRBJ2-5; D possibly corresponds to TRBD2 (6 bases). The V end lost 3 bases, the J end lost 5 bases, and 8 bases lay between the germline ends. The CDR3 has 12 amino acids. The germline CDR1 and CDR2 sequences are SGHRS and YFSETQ. The DNA of the CDR3 is TGCGCCAGCAGCTATGGGGGGGAGACCCAGTACTTC. Protein product: CASSYGGETQYF.